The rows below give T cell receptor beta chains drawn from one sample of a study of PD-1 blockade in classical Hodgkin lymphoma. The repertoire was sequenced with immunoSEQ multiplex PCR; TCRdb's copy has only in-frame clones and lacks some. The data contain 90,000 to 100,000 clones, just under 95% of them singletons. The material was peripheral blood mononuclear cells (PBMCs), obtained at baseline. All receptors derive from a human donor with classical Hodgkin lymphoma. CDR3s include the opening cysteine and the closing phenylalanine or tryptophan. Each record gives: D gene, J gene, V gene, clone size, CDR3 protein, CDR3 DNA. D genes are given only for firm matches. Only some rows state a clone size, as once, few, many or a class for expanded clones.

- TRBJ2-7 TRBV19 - CASSIAISYEQYF TGTGCCAGTAGTATCGCCATTTCCTACGAGCAGTACTTC
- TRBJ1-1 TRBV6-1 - CASSAPMNTEAFF TGTGCCAGCAGTGCGCCTATGAACACTGAAGCTTTCTTT
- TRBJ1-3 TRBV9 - CASSVGPEVGTIYF TGTGCCAGCAGCGTGGGGCCGGAGGTCGGCACCATATATTTT
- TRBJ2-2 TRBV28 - CASSFRRADPTSNTGELFF TGTGCCAGCAGTTTCCGTAGGGCAGACCCCACTTCGAACACCGGGGAGCTGTTTTTT
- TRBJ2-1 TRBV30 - CAEAGGDRSNEQFF TGTGCTGAGGCCGGGGGCGACCGGTCCAATGAGCAGTTCTTC
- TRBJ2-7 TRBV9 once CASSVDVTPYEQYF TGTGCCAGCAGCGTAGACGTAACCCCTTACGAGCAGTACTTC
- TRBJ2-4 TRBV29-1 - CSVVVTVTKNIQYF TGCAGCGTTGTTGTCACCGTGACAAAAAACATTCAGTACTTC
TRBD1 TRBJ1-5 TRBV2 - CASSKGQGLSQPQHF TGTGCCAGCAGTAAGGGACAGGGCCTTTCTCAGCCCCAGCATTTT
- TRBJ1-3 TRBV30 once CAWSRDTSSGNTIYF TGTGCCTGGAGTAGGGACACCTCCTCTGGAAACACCATATATTTT
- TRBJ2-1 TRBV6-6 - CASSYSINEQFF TGTGCCAGCAGTTACTCGATCAATGAGCAGTTCTTC
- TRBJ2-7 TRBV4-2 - CASSQAGLWRSYEQYF TGTGCCAGCAGCCAAGCTGGTCTTTGGCGCTCCTACGAGCAGTACTTC
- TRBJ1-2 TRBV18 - CASSPPGFLDSGGYTF TGTGCCAGCTCACCACCCGGCTTCCTGGACAGCGGAGGCTACACCTTC
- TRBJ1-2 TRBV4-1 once CASSQDGGDGYTF TGCGCCAGCAGCCAAGATGGGGGGGATGGCTACACCTTC
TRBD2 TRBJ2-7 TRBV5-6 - CASSLRTSGPYEQYF TGTGCCAGCAGCTTGCGTACTAGCGGCCCCTACGAGCAGTACTTC
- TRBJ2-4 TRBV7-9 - CASSLDAGRGELAKNIQYF TGTGCCAGCAGCTTAGATGCCGGCAGGGGGGAACTAGCCAAAAACATTCAGTACTTC
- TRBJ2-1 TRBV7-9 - CASSQGPNLGYNEQFF TGTGCCAGCAGTCAAGGACCTAACCTTGGGTACAATGAGCAGTTCTTC
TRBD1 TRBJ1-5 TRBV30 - CAWSPGTGYNQPQHF TGTGCCTGGAGCCCCGGGACAGGCTACAATCAGCCCCAGCATTTT
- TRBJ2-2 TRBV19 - CASSKYGTQNTGELFF TGTGCCAGTAGTAAATACGGGACACAGAACACCGGGGAGCTGTTTTTT
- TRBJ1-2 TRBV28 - CASSLSGDRYTF TGTGCCAGCAGTTTATCAGGGGACCGCTACACCTTC
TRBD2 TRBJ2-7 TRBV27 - CASSFTSGYEQYF TGTGCCAGCAGTTTTACTAGCGGCTACGAGCAGTACTTC
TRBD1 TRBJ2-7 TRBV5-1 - CASSLGTGGLYEQYF TGCGCCAGCAGCTTGGGGACAGGGGGTTTATACGAGCAGTACTTC
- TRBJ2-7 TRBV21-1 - CASLVTGQGECYEQYF TGTGCCAGCCTCGTAACTGGGCAGGGGGAATGCTACGAGCAGTACTTC
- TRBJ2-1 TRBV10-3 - CAISEGGRSYNEQFF TGTGCCATCAGTGAGGGCGGGCGCTCCTACAATGAGCAGTTCTTC
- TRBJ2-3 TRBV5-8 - CASSFGRSGDTQYF TGTGCCAGCAGCTTTGGGAGGTCGGGAGATACGCAGTATTTT
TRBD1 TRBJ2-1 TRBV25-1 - CASRLGQGSDNEQFF TGTGCCAGCAGGCTGGGACAGGGCTCCGACAATGAGCAGTTCTTC
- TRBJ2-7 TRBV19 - CASSSPGGDEQYF TGTGCCAGTAGTAGTCCCGGCGGGGACGAGCAGTACTTC
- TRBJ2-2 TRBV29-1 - CSVVMWEEGTGELFF TGCAGCGTTGTTATGTGGGAGGAGGGCACCGGGGAGCTGTTTTTT
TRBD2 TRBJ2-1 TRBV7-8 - CASSPRLAGPYNEQFF TGTGCCAGCAGCCCCAGACTAGCGGGGCCCTACAATGAGCAGTTCTTC
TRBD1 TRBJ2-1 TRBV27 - CASSLPPPGGSYNEQFF TGTGCCAGCAGTTTACCCCCGCCAGGGGGCTCCTACAATGAGCAGTTCTTC
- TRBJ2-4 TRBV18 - CASSPQTGVGVIQYF TGTGCCAGCTCACCTCAGACGGGGGTTGGTGTCATTCAGTACTTC
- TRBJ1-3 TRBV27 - CASSFGGGDTIYF TGTGCCAGCAGTTTCGGAGGTGGAGACACCATATATTTT
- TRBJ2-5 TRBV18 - CASSPSVYQETQYF TGTGCCAGCTCGCCTTCAGTGTACCAAGAGACCCAGTACTTC
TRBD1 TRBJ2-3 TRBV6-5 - CASKPRQGRSDTQYF TGTGCCAGCAAGCCGAGACAGGGGAGGTCAGATACGCAGTATTTT
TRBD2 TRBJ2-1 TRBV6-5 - CASSLSGVSYNEQFF TGTGCCAGCAGTTTAAGCGGGGTCTCCTACAATGAGCAGTTCTTC
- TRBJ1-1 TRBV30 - CAWIVGLNTEAFF TGTGCCTGGATAGTAGGGCTGAACACTGAAGCTTTCTTT
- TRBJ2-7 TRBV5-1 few CASSWDTRGGSYEQYF TGCGCCAGCAGCTGGGATACTAGGGGAGGCTCCTACGAGCAGTACTTC
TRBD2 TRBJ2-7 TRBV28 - CASSRRLAGVDEQYF TGTGCCAGCAGTCGCCGACTAGCGGGAGTTGACGAGCAGTACTTC
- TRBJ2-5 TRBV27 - CATTPGGGGETQYF TGTGCCACTACACCTGGGGGAGGAGGAGAGACCCAGTACTTC
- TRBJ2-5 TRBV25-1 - CASSESKTGAETQYF TGTGCCAGCAGTGAATCTAAGACAGGTGCGGAGACCCAGTACTTC
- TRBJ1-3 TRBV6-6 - CASKQSFSGNTIYF TGTGCCAGCAAACAGAGCTTCTCTGGAAACACCATATATTTT
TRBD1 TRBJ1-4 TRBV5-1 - CASSGGQGAVEKLFF TGCGCCAGCAGCGGAGGACAGGGGGCAGTTGAAAAACTGTTTTTT
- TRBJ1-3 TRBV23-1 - CASTRASGNTIYF TGCGCCAGCACCCGGGCCTCTGGAAACACCATATATTTT
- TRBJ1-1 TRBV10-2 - CASSLTGNTEAFF TGCGCCAGCAGTCTTACAGGGAACACTGAAGCTTTCTTT
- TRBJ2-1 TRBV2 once CASQLPLAYNEQFF TGTGCCAGCCAACTCCCACTAGCCTACAATGAGCAGTTCTTC